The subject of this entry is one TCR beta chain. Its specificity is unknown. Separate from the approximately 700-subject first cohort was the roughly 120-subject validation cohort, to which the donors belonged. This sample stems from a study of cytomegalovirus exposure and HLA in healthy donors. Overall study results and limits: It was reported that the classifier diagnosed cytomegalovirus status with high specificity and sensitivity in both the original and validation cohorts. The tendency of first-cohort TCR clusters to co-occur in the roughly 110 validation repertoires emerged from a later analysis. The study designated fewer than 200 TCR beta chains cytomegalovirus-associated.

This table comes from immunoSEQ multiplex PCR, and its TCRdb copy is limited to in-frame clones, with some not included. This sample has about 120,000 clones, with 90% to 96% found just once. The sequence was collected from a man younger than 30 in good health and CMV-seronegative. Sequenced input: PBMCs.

This CDR3 reads CASTPPGQGRYEQYF. CDR3 bases: TGTGCCAGCACCCCTCCGGGACAGGGGCGTTACGAGCAGTACTTC. The chain employs TRBV6-5 and TRBJ2-7; TRBD1 matches 10 bases. Trimming took 7 bases from V and 4 from J; bases not matched to a gene: 10. Germline V lookup: CDR1 MNHEY, CDR2 SVGAGI. The CDR3 is 15 amino acids.